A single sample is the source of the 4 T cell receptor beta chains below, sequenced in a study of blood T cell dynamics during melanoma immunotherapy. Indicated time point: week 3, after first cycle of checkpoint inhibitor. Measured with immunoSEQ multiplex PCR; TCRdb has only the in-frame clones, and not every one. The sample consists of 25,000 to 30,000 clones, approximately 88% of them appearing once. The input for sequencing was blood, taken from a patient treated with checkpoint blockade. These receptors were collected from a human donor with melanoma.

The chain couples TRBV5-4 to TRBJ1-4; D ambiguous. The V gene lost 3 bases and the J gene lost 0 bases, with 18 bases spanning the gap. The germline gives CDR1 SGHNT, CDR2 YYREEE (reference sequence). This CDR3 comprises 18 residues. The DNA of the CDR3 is TGTGCCAGCAGCTCACCCCAGGAACGGGGTGCAACTAATGAAAAACTGTTTTTT. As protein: CASSSPQERGATNEKLFF.

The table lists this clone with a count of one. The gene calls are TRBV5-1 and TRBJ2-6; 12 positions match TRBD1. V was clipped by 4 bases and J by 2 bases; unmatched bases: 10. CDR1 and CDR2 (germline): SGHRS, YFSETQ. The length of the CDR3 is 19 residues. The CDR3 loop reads CASSRTGTGGRAGANVLTF. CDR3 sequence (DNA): TGCGCCAGCAGCCGTACTGGGACAGGGGGCAGAGCTGGGGCCAACGTCCTGACTTTC.

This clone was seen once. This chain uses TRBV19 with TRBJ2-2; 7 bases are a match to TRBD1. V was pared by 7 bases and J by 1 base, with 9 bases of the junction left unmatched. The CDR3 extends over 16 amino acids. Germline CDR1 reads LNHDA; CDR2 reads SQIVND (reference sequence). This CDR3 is CASTPVGQENTGELFF. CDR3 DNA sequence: TGTGCCAGTACCCCTGTCGGACAGGAGAACACCGGGGAGCTGTTTTTT.

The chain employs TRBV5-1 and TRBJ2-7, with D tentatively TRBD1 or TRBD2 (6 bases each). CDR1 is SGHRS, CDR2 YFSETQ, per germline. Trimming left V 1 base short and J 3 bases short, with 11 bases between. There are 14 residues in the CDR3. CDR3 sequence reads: CASSLSQGLYEQYF. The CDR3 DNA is TGCGCCAGCAGCTTGTCACAGGGACTCTACGAGCAGTACTTC.